The rows below give T cell receptor beta chains drawn from one sample of a study of cytomegalovirus exposure and HLA in healthy donors. This table comes from immunoSEQ multiplex PCR, and its TCRdb copy is limited to in-frame clones, with some not included. The sample holds fewer than 250,000 clones, 70% to 80% seen once. Sequenced input: PBMCs. Receptor source: a male donor in good health and CMV-seronegative. The CDR3 runs from the conserved cysteine through the conserved F or W. A D gene is named only where the DNA matches it firmly. Clone size is given for some rows only: seen once, a few or many times, or a class if the clone is expanded.

J: TRBJ2-1
D: TRBD1
V: TRBV5-1
size: many
DNA: TGCGCCAGCAGCCCCGGGACAGGGAGGTATGAGCAGTTCTTC
CDR3: CASSPGTGRYEQFF

J: TRBJ2-1
D: TRBD1
V: TRBV19
size: NA
DNA: TGTGCCAGTAGTAGACCAGGGGGTTCCTACAATGAGCAGTTCTTC
CDR3: CASSRPGGSYNEQFF

J: TRBJ2-7
D: NA
V: TRBV29-1
size: once
DNA: TGCAGCGGACGGGCGGGGCCATACGAGCAGTACTTC
CDR3: CSGRAGPYEQYF

J: TRBJ1-5
D: NA
V: TRBV25-1
size: NA
DNA: TGTGCCAGCAGGGGGGCAGGGGAGCGGCAGCCCCAGCATTTT
CDR3: CASRGAGERQPQHF

J: TRBJ1-2
D: NA
V: TRBV27
size: NA
DNA: TGTGCCAGCAGTTTCCGGGGTAGTAGCTATGGCTACACCTTC
CDR3: CASSFRGSSYGYTF

J: TRBJ2-1
D: TRBD2
V: TRBV30
size: NA
DNA: TGTGCCTGGAGTCCTGCCGGGACTAGCCAATCCCCCAAGCAGTTCTTC
CDR3: CAWSPAGTSQSPKQFF

J: TRBJ2-5
D: NA
V: TRBV5-1
size: NA
DNA: TGCGCCAGCAGCTTGGCCAAACGGGAGACCCAGTACTTC
CDR3: CASSLAKRETQYF

J: TRBJ2-7
D: NA
V: TRBV10-3
size: once
DNA: TGTGCCACGGGGGACAGCGCCTCCGAGCAGTACTTC
CDR3: CATGDSASEQYF

J: TRBJ2-5
D: TRBD1
V: TRBV5-1
size: NA
DNA: TGCGCCAGCAGCTTGGCCCTACAGGGGTCGCGAGAGACCCAGTACTTC
CDR3: CASSLALQGSRETQYF

J: TRBJ2-2
D: TRBD2
V: TRBV7-3
size: NA
DNA: TGTGCCAGCAGCATAACTAGCGGGAGGTCTGGGGAGCTGTTTTTT
CDR3: CASSITSGRSGELFF

J: TRBJ1-4
D: TRBD1
V: TRBV19
size: few
DNA: TGTGCCAGTAGTGGGACAGAAACTGCAAAACTGTTTTTT
CDR3: CASSGTETAKLFF

J: TRBJ2-1
D: TRBD2
V: TRBV5-1
size: NA
DNA: TGCGCCAGCAGCTCCGGGACTAGCGGGAGACTCTCCTACAATGAGCAGTTCTTC
CDR3: CASSSGTSGRLSYNEQFF

J: TRBJ2-7
D: NA
V: TRBV21-1
size: NA
DNA: TGTGCCAGCAGCAAAGTTCTAAGGCCTAGCGGGAGTAGCCCAAGGGAGCAGTACTTC
CDR3: CASSKVLRPSGSSPREQYF

J: TRBJ2-3
D: TRBD2
V: TRBV19
size: NA
DNA: TGTGCCAGTAGTATCGATCCAGCGGGAGCCGATACGCAGTATTTT
CDR3: CASSIDPAGADTQYF

J: TRBJ2-6
D: NA
V: TRBV7-8
size: NA
DNA: TGTGCCAGCAGCCCGGGACTTGGGGCCAACGTCCTGACTTTC
CDR3: CASSPGLGANVLTF

J: TRBJ1-2
D: NA
V: TRBV9
size: once
DNA: TGTGCCAGCAGCGTAGTGTCCGGACAGCCGGTTTCTTCTGGCTACACCTTC
CDR3: CASSVVSGQPVSSGYTF

J: TRBJ2-3
D: TRBD2
V: TRBV4-2
size: few
DNA: TGTGCCAGCAGCTCTCCCGGGGGTAGCGGGAAGAGCACAGATACGCAGTATTTT
CDR3: CASSSPGGSGKSTDTQYF

J: TRBJ2-1
D: NA
V: TRBV5-1
size: NA
DNA: TGCGCCAGCAGCTTGACCCGGGCGGGGAATTCCTACAATGAGCAGTTCTTC
CDR3: CASSLTRAGNSYNEQFF

J: TRBJ2-7
D: NA
V: TRBV5-5
size: NA
DNA: TGTGCCAGCAGCTTGGCCGGGACCTACGAGCAGTACTTC
CDR3: CASSLAGTYEQYF

J: TRBJ1-2
D: TRBD1
V: TRBV5-1
size: NA
DNA: TGCGCCAGCAGCTCAACCGGGACAGCTAACTATGGCTACACCTTC
CDR3: CASSSTGTANYGYTF

J: TRBJ2-2
D: TRBD2
V: TRBV4-2
size: NA
DNA: TGTGCCAGCAGCCAAGATCTATTAGCGGGGGCCGGGGAGCTGTTTTTT
CDR3: CASSQDLLAGAGELFF

J: TRBJ2-3
D: NA
V: TRBV7-9
size: NA
DNA: TGTGCCAGCAGCTTAGGAGTTGCGGACTTCACAGATACGCAGTATTTT
CDR3: CASSLGVADFTDTQYF

J: TRBJ2-7
D: TRBD1
V: TRBV5-5
size: few
DNA: TGTGCCAGCAGCTACGCCGCAGGGGGCTACGAGCAGTACTTC
CDR3: CASSYAAGGYEQYF

J: TRBJ2-5
D: TRBD2
V: TRBV10-3
size: NA
DNA: TGTGCCATCAGTGATCACGGACTAGCGCAAGAGACCCAGTACTTC
CDR3: CAISDHGLAQETQYF

J: TRBJ2-6
D: TRBD1
V: TRBV7-6
size: NA
DNA: TGTGCCAGCAGCCCGGGACAGGGGCTGGCTGGGGCCAACGTCCTGACTTTC
CDR3: CASSPGQGLAGANVLTF

J: TRBJ2-3
D: NA
V: TRBV6-4
size: NA
DNA: TGTGCCAGCAGTGCGGGATCTAGCACAGATACGCAGTATTTT
CDR3: CASSAGSSTDTQYF

J: TRBJ2-7
D: TRBD1
V: TRBV4-2
size: once
DNA: TGTGCCAGCAGCCGCCAAAGGGGTGGTCAGGGGGCCTACGAGCAGTACTTC
CDR3: CASSRQRGGQGAYEQYF

J: TRBJ2-7
D: TRBD2
V: TRBV27
size: few
DNA: TGTGCCAGCAGTTCCATTTTCGCCGGGACTAGGGACTACGAGCAGTACTTC
CDR3: CASSSIFAGTRDYEQYF

J: TRBJ2-3
D: TRBD2
V: TRBV7-3
size: few
DNA: TGTGCCAGCAGCTTCGGACTAGCGGGAGTGACAGATACGCAGTATTTT
CDR3: CASSFGLAGVTDTQYF

J: TRBJ1-4
D: NA
V: TRBV7-9
size: NA
DNA: TGTTCCAGCAGCCCCGTTCAGGGGACTGAAAAACTGTTTTTT
CDR3: CSSSPVQGTEKLFF

J: TRBJ2-7
D: NA
V: TRBV10-3
size: NA
DNA: TGTGCCGCAACAGGGAGCTCCTACGAGCAGTACTTC
CDR3: CAATGSSYEQYF

J: TRBJ2-1
D: TRBD2
V: TRBV7-9
size: NA
DNA: TGTGCCAGCAGCTTAATAAGCGGGAGCGGGAATGAGCAGTTCTTC
CDR3: CASSLISGSGNEQFF

J: TRBJ1-3
D: NA
V: TRBV2
size: NA
DNA: TGTGCCAGCAGAGAATCCCCCGCTGGAAACACCATATATTTT
CDR3: CASRESPAGNTIYF

J: TRBJ2-3
D: TRBD2
V: TRBV13
size: NA
DNA: TGTGCCAGCGCCGAGGCGGGAGCCATCACAGATACGCAGTATTTT
CDR3: CASAEAGAITDTQYF

J: TRBJ2-7
D: TRBD2
V: TRBV5-1
size: once
DNA: TGCGCCAGCAGCTTGTCGATTTTCCGGGGGGCCTACGAGCAGTACTTC
CDR3: CASSLSIFRGAYEQYF

J: TRBJ2-1
D: TRBD2
V: TRBV4-1
size: NA
DNA: TGCGCCAGCAGCCAAGATACCAGGACTAGCTACAATGAGCAGTTCTTC
CDR3: CASSQDTRTSYNEQFF

J: TRBJ1-1
D: TRBD1
V: TRBV5-4
size: few
DNA: TGTGCCAGCAGCTTGGTCAGGGGGCCTGAAGCTTTCTTT
CDR3: CASSLVRGPEAFF

J: TRBJ1-3
D: NA
V: TRBV30
size: NA
DNA: TGTGCCTGGAGTGTAGCCACTCTCTCTGGAAACACCATATATTTT
CDR3: CAWSVATLSGNTIYF

J: TRBJ1-1
D: NA
V: TRBV5-4
size: few
DNA: TGTGCCAGCAGCTTCCCCCAATTCGGTGAAGCTTTCTTT
CDR3: CASSFPQFGEAFF

J: TRBJ2-1
D: TRBD2
V: TRBV7-8
size: once
DNA: TGTGCCAGCAGCCCTAGACTAGCGGGAGAACCGGTCAATGAGCAGTTCTTC
CDR3: CASSPRLAGEPVNEQFF

J: TRBJ1-1
D: TRBD1
V: TRBV5-6
size: few
DNA: TGTGCCAGCAGCTGGGACAGGAGGAACACTGAAGCTTTCTTT
CDR3: CASSWDRRNTEAFF

J: TRBJ1-1
D: NA
V: TRBV6-1
size: NA
DNA: TGTGCCAGCAGTGAGCCCGGACAGATAATGAACACTGAAGCTTTCTTT
CDR3: CASSEPGQIMNTEAFF